This TCR beta chain was captured in a study of breast tumors, draining lymph nodes, adjacent tissues (dated by TCRdb to 2016 to 2018). In terms of the full investigation: TCR beta repertoires were compared across tumor, adjacent nontumor tissue and axillary lymph nodes obtained from breast cancer patients. In human breast cancer, the study set out to evaluate how tumor, surrounding tissue and draining lymph node repertoires relate to one another and whether T cells may move between these sites.

Sequencing instrument: Illumina HiSeq 2000. Multiplex PCR amplification was used to build the TCR beta chain libraries. The amplified TCR beta chain products were analyzed by high-throughput sequencing. TCRdb reran the public reads through fastp at Q25 and MiXCR, keeping productive beta chains. Rows merge per CDR3 protein into single entries with the most common DNA and genes. The sample data list some 100,000 distinct CDR3 sequences, and over 20% of these were observed just once. 1% to 1.5% of the sample lies in the top ten. CDR1 SGHRS and CDR2 YFSETQ were looked up in the germline V gene. The CDR3 spans 13 residues, from the cysteine through the phenylalanine. Solely the CDR3 DNA is kept, with 39 bases framed from the first base. Trimming costs V 0 bases and J 8 bases, and their ends lie 11 bases apart. This clonotype showed up many times. The target of this receptor is not known. One base away there is no much larger clone; base qualities are not given.

The lymph node samples were taken from the axillary draining lymph nodes of breast cancer patients. Results the study describes overall, beyond this receptor: The data were judged consistent with most tumor T cells deriving from the lymph node and then expanding within tumor tissue. Tumor T-cell repertoires showed less diversity than lymph node repertoires and more diversity than nontumor tissue repertoires, and tumor T-cell repertoires showed preferential V and J gene usage. Tumor and nontumor tissue repertoires were significantly more similar in luminal-like than in basal-like breast cancer. The conclusion that tumor T cells originate in lymph nodes was framed as consistent with a hypothesis rather than directly demonstrated.

The material sequenced was axillary lymph node tissue. The TCR comes from a female donor with breast cancer. Some clones in this sample may be carry-over from other donors' samples. This receptor chain uses TRBV5-1 and TRBJ1-2; no D gene call is confident. CDR3 reads: CASSLVGGGGYTF. The sequence in DNA is TGCGCCAGCAGCTTGGTAGGCGGCGGAGGCTACACCTTC.